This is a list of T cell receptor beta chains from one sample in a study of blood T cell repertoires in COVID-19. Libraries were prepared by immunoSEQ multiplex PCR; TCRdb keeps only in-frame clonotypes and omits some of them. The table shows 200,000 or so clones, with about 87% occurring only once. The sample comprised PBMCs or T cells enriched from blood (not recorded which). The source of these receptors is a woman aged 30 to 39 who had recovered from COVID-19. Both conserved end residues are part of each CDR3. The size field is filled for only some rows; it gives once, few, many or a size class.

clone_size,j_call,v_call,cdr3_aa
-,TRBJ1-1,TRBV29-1,CSAENLSNTEAFF
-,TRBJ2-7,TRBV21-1,CASLQGVSYEQYF
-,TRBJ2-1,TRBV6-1,CASREGGMNEQFF
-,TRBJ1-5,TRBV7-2,CASSLGGIGQPQHF
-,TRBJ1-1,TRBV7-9,CASSLFQGPEAFF
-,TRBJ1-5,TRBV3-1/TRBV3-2,CASSQSRGPNQPQHF
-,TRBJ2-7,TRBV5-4,CASSRDSTYEQYF
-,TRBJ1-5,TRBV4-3,CASSQTGPWGNQPQHF
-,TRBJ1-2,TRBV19,CASSIGGQANYGYTF
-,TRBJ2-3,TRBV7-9,CASSPRELRDTQYF
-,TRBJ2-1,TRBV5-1,CASSPDRYYNEQFF
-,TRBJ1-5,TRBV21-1,CASSGQVANQPQHF
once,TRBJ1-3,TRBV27,CASSPSRTAVGNTIYF
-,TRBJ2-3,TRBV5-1,CASSLVTASKDTQYF
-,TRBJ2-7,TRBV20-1,CSASPRATSYEQYF
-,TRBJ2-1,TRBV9,CASSGTSGQYNEQFF
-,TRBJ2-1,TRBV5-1,CASNLAGGNEQFF
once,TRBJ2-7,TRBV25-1,CASSPGGRGFYEQYF
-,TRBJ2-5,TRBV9,CASSVAPAGAGETQYF
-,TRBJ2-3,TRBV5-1,CASSFSGGASTDTQYF
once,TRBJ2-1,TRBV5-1,CASSPGQGGHNEQFF
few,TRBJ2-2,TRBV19,CASGRLAGATGELFF
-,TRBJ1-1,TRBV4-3,CASSQDRVVKAFF
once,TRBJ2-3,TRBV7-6,CASSDRGNSQVTQYF
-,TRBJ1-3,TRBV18,CASSPNGKNTIYF
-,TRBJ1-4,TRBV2,CASIRQSTNEKLFF
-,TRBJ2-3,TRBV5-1,CASSQTSGLSTDTQYF
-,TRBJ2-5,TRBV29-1,CSVELGTSGLETQYF